This passage covers 11 T cell receptor beta chains from one sample sequenced in a study of T cell changes during pregnancy in multiple sclerosis. Sequencing used immunoSEQ multiplex PCR; TCRdb keeps in-frame clones, though not all of them. The table lists 50,000 to 75,000 clones, around 92% of them singletons. Sequencing used peripheral blood, obtained after pregnancy. The receptors here all came from a female donor in good health, enrolled as a control in a pregnancy study.

The rearrangement links TRBV30 to TRBJ2-7; D gene ambiguous. This CDR3 is built from 12 residues. V lost 2 bases and J lost 2, with 7 bases in between. The germline gives CDR1 GTSNPN, CDR2 SVGIG (reference sequence). The CDR3 here is CAWSLNTYEQYF. The CDR3 DNA sequence: TGTGCCTGGAGTCTTAATACCTACGAGCAGTACTTC.

The chain joins TRBV7-6 to TRBJ1-2; D might be TRBD1 (6 bases). Germline V gives CDR1 SGHVS, CDR2 FNYEAQ. This CDR3 contains 13 residues. The V end was cut by 4 bases, the J end by 2 bases, with 8 bases between. The CDR3 sequence is CASSSGQNYGYTF. CDR3 coding DNA: TGTGCCAGCAGCTCTGGACAGAACTATGGCTACACCTTC.

The chain has TRBV19 and TRBJ2-4, with TRBD2 matching over 8 bases. The CDR3 length is 16 residues. With V trimmed by 5 bases and J by 1 base, 7 bases remained unmatched. Germline assignment: CDR1 LNHDA and CDR2 SQIVND (reference sequence). CDR3 protein: CASSSHGGAAKNIQYF. The CDR3 bases are TGTGCCAGTAGTTCCCACGGGGGGGCGGCCAAAAACATTCAGTACTTC.

This clone has only one observation. The chain combines TRBV30 with TRBJ1-3; D uncertain. Germline lookup yields CDR1 GTSNPN and CDR2 SVGIG (reference sequence). The length of the CDR3 is 18 residues. V lost 0 bases and J lost 0, with 18 bases in between. The CDR3 reads CAWSVGRSTPLSGNTIYF. In nucleotides, the CDR3 is TGTGCCTGGAGTGTAGGCAGGTCGACCCCTCTCTCTGGAAACACCATATATTTT.

In nucleotides, the CDR3 is TGTGCCAGCAGCCCGTTCCGCCCCGAGTCCCAGCATTTT. Protein sequence: CASSPFRPESQHF. The chain carries TRBV7-9 and TRBJ1-5; D gene unclear. This CDR3 comprises 13 residues. The germline V gene has CDR1 SEHNR and CDR2 FQNEAQ (reference sequence). Between the trimmed V and J ends, which lost 5 bases and 11 bases, there was a span of 16 bases.

V and J are TRBV2 and TRBJ2-5; 9 positions agree with TRBD2. The CDR3 runs to 16 residues. CDR1 SNHLY and CDR2 FYNNEI come from the germline V gene. V dropped 3 bases and J dropped 4; count of bases not matched to a gene: 9. In DNA, the CDR3 is TGTGCCAGCAGTGATCGGGGTAGCGGGGGTTTAGAGACCCAGTACTTC. As protein: CASSDRGSGGLETQYF.

V is TRBV7-8 and J is TRBJ2-7; maybe TRBD2 (5 bases). The CDR3 is made up of 16 amino acids. Trimming stripped 7 bases from V and 2 bases from J, with 21 bases between. CDR1 is SGHVS, CDR2 FQNEAQ, per germline. CDR3 sequence (DNA): TGTGCCAGCATCGAGGGCTTGGCAGCGATAACCTACGAGCAGTACTTC. Its translation: CASIEGLAAITYEQYF.

The chain recombines TRBV10-3 with TRBJ1-5; D possibly corresponds to TRBD1 (5 bases). Trimming took off 2 bases at V and 4 bases at J, with 9 bases between the two ends. CDR3 length equals 14 residues. Germline-derived CDR1 and CDR2 are ENHRY and SYGVKD. DNA of the CDR3: TGTGCCATCAGTGAGGGGGGGGAGAATCAGCCCCAGCATTTT. It translates to CAISEGGENQPQHF.

This clone has more than one count but fewer than ten. The chain has TRBV19 and TRBJ1-1; D remains ambiguous. CDR1 and CDR2 (germline): LNHDA, SQIVND (reference sequence). The length of the CDR3 is 14 residues. V dropped 4 bases and J dropped 3 bases, with 12 bases sitting between them. DNA of the CDR3: TGTGCCAGTAGTACCAGGCTTTCCGACACTGAAGCTTTCTTT. This codes for CASSTRLSDTEAFF.

J is TRBJ2-2 and V is TRBV7-6; D might be TRBD2 (5 bases). The CDR3 is 13 amino acids. The germline V gene has CDR1 SGHVS and CDR2 FNYEAQ. Trimming stripped 4 bases from V and 4 bases from J, with 7 bases between. In DNA, the CDR3 is TGTGCCAGCAGCTACGAGGGCACCGGGGAGCTGTTTTTT. Its protein is CASSYEGTGELFF.

This chain connects TRBV7-2 to TRBJ2-1; tentatively, D is TRBD1 (6 bases). This CDR3 region has 14 residues. Trimming left V 6 bases short and J 7 bases short, with 16 bases between. Germline V gene sequence: CDR1 SGHTA, CDR2 FQGNSA. In DNA, the CDR3 is TGTGCCAGCAGACCTCAGGGGTTCTGGAATGAGCAGTTCTTC. Its translation is CASRPQGFWNEQFF.